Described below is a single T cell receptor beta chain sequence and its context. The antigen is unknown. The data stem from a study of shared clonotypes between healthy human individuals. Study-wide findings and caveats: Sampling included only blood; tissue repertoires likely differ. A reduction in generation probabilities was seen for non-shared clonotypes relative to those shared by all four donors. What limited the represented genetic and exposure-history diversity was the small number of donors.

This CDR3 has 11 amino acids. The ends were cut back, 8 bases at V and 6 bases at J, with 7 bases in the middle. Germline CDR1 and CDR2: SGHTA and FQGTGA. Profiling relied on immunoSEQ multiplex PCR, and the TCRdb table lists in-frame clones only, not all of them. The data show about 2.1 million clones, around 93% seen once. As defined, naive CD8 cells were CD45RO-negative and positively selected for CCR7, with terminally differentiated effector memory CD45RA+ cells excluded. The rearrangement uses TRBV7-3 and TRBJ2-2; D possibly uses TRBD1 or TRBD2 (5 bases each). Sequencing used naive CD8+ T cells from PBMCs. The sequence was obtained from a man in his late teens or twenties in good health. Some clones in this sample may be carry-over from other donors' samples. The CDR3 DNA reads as TGTGCCAGCTTGGGGGCCGGGGAGCTGTTTTTT. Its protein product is CASLGAGELFF.